A selection of T cell receptor beta chains follows, all from one sample in a study of OX40 agonist ivuxolimab in advanced cancers. The data were produced by immunoSEQ multiplex PCR, yet TCRdb's version contains in-frame clones alone and is incomplete. The table records fewer than 85,000 clones, about four fifths of them present only once. The sequencing used CD4+ or CD8+ T cells sorted from blood, collected in a trial of the OX40 agonist ivuxolimab. The receptor set was obtained from an adult with an advanced solid tumor such as melanoma, head and neck, liver or kidney cancer. Each CDR3 is given with its conserved first and last residue. D genes are given only for firm matches. Not all rows give a size; the values are once, few, many and, for expanded clones, a class.

d_gene	abundance	j_gene	v_gene	CDR3nt	CDR3aa
NA	NA	TRBJ2-7	TRBV5-1	TGCGCCAGCGCAGGGGCTGTCTCCTACGAGCAGTACTTC	CASAGAVSYEQYF
NA	once	TRBJ1-1	TRBV5-1	TGCGCCAGTTGGGATGGTCGGTCCCTGGGCACTGAAGCTTTCTTT	CASWDGRSLGTEAFF
TRBD1	NA	TRBJ2-5	TRBV10-1	TGCGCCAGCAGTAGACAGGGATCGGAGACCCAGTACTTC	CASSRQGSETQYF
NA	NA	TRBJ1-2	TRBV2	TGTGCCAGCAGCCGGACGGCATATGGCTACACCTTC	CASSRTAYGYTF
NA	few	TRBJ1-5	TRBV5-1	TGCGCCAGCAGCTTGGGTGGGGGGGGACAGCCCCAGCATTTT	CASSLGGGGQPQHF
NA	NA	TRBJ2-5	TRBV9	TGTGCCAGCAGCGTAGGAGCCCAAGAGACCCAGTACTTC	CASSVGAQETQYF
NA	few	TRBJ2-4	TRBV7-2	TGTGCCAGCAGCTTAGGCCTTTCCAGGGACATTCAGTACTTC	CASSLGLSRDIQYF
NA	NA	TRBJ2-7	TRBV29-1	TGCAGCGTTCTACTCCTAGCGCCCTACGAGCAGTACTTC	CSVLLLAPYEQYF
TRBD1	NA	TRBJ2-3	TRBV6-5	TGTGCCAGCAGTCGGGACAGAAGCACAGATACGCAGTATTTT	CASSRDRSTDTQYF
NA	NA	TRBJ1-2	TRBV5-6	TGTGCCAGCAGCTTAGAACACTATGGCTACACCTTC	CASSLEHYGYTF
NA	NA	TRBJ2-3	TRBV7-8	TGTGCCAGCAGCTTAGTCGGGCTAGCAGGGACAGATACGCAGTATTTT	CASSLVGLAGTDTQYF
TRBD1	NA	TRBJ1-2	TRBV5-1	TGCGCCAGCAGCCCCGACAGGGATGGCTACACCTTC	CASSPDRDGYTF
NA	NA	TRBJ2-5	TRBV21-1	TGTGCCAGCAGAAACCGGCGAGGGGGGCGCGGAGAGACCCAGTACTTC	CASRNRRGGRGETQYF
TRBD2	once	TRBJ2-1	TRBV7-8	TGTGCCAGCAGCCTCAGACTAGCGGGAGGGCAGGGTGAGCAGTTCTTC	CASSLRLAGGQGEQFF
NA	NA	TRBJ2-5	TRBV15	TGTGCCACCAGCAGGGACAGCCAAGAGACCCAGTACTTC	CATSRDSQETQYF
TRBD1	NA	TRBJ1-4	TRBV7-9	TGTGCCAGCAGAGGACAGGGCGGGGAAAAACTGTTTTTT	CASRGQGGEKLFF
TRBD2	once	TRBJ2-3	TRBV5-4	TGTGCCAGCAGCTTCAGACTAGCGGCTAGCACAGATACGCAGTATTTT	CASSFRLAASTDTQYF
TRBD1	NA	TRBJ2-3	TRBV7-6	TGTGCCAGCAGCTTAGTGGACAGGGAGGATACGCAGTATTTT	CASSLVDREDTQYF
NA	NA	TRBJ2-7	TRBV6-5	TGTGCCAGCAAGGACAGAGCCTACGAGCAGTACTTC	CASKDRAYEQYF
NA	once	TRBJ1-5	TRBV19	TGTGCCAGTAGTATGATGACAGGTGACAATCAGCCCCAGCATTTT	CASSMMTGDNQPQHF
NA	once	TRBJ1-1	TRBV2	TGTGCCAGCACCAAAGGGGCAAGCACTGAAGCTTTCTTT	CASTKGASTEAFF
NA	few	TRBJ2-1	TRBV21-1	TGTGGCCCCAGGGGGAAGGAATACAATGAGCAGTTCTTC	CGPRGKEYNEQFF
NA	few	TRBJ1-1	TRBV14	TGTGCCAGCAGCCAAGATTGGTCGGACACTGAAGCTTTCTTT	CASSQDWSDTEAFF
TRBD2	NA	TRBJ2-3	TRBV7-2	TGTGCCAGCGCCCAGCGGGAGGGTTTAAGAGATACGCAGTATTTT	CASAQREGLRDTQYF
NA	NA	TRBJ1-4	TRBV4-3	TGCGCCAGCAGCTACCGTCGGGGGGCGGGTGAAAAACTGTTTTTT	CASSYRRGAGEKLFF
NA	NA	TRBJ1-2	TRBV28	TGTGCCAGTAACAGGGACTATGGCTACACCTTC	CASNRDYGYTF
NA	NA	TRBJ1-3	TRBV5-1	TGCGCCAGCAGCTTGGCAGACGGACCCTCTGGAAACACCATATATTTT	CASSLADGPSGNTIYF
TRBD1	NA	TRBJ1-3	TRBV6-1	TGTGCCAGCAGGACGACAGGGTCCGGAAACACCATATATTTT	CASRTTGSGNTIYF
TRBD2	NA	TRBJ2-7	TRBV7-2	TGTGCCAGCAGTTTCATAGCGGGGGAGAACTACGAGCAGTACTTC	CASSFIAGENYEQYF
NA	NA	TRBJ1-5	TRBV19	TGTGCCAGTAGTACAAAGTGGCCTAGCAATCAGCCCCAGCATTTT	CASSTKWPSNQPQHF
NA	NA	TRBJ2-5	TRBV6-5	TGTGCCAGCAGTGGGGGGCCTTCACAGACCCAGTACTTC	CASSGGPSQTQYF
NA	NA	TRBJ1-1	TRBV4-1	TGCGCCAGCAGCCAACTCTTTCGGACTGAAGCTTTCTTT	CASSQLFRTEAFF
NA	NA	TRBJ2-7	TRBV27	TGTGCCAGCAGTTTATCGGTATCTAGCGTGAGCTCCTACGAGCAGTACTTC	CASSLSVSSVSSYEQYF